This T cell receptor (beta chain) was obtained from a study of T-cell reconstitution after alpha-beta-depleted transplantation in children. This clonotype was seen a few times. As it was prepared, the TCRbeta library received unique molecular identifiers. TCRdb used MiXCR to reprocess the PCR reads, holding one entry per CDR3 protein. The data show 490,000 or so distinct CDR3 sequences, with around 13% seen just once and over 5.5% held by the top ten. The origin of this receptor is a human donor who donated a stem cell graft to a child with combined immunodeficiency. Sequenced material: PBMCs from the stem cell graft donor, taken from the stem cell graft.

CDR3 loop: CASSSRRVTIGEQYF. The CDR3 nucleotides read TGTGCCAGCAGCTCACGGCGGGTAACGATCGGCGAGCAGTACTTC. The V call is TRBV11-1, the J call TRBJ2-7; D is possibly TRBD2 (5 bases). Trimming shortened V by 4 bases and J by 6 bases, and 19 bases separated the two germline ends. Germline CDR1 reads SGHAT; CDR2 reads FQDESV (reference sequence). This CDR3 contains 15 residues.